The 32 T cell receptor beta chains listed next were all sequenced from one sample in a study of shared clonotypes between healthy human individuals (dated by TCRdb to the early 2020s). CD8 naive samples were CD45RO-negative cells positively selected for CCR7, giving a CD45RA+CCR7+ population that excluded TemRA cells. Library prep was done by the immunoSEQ multiplex PCR assay. TCRdb took over this immuneACCESS table, retaining in-frame rearrangements with V and J assigned. Such tables are incomplete; in checked studies, under half of the missing clones stem from an unresolved V gene, and the remainder is unexplained. The sample includes just over 2,000,000 clones, with less than 95% observed a single time. The ten largest clones capture about 1.1% of the sample. The sample consisted of naive CD8+ T cells sorted from blood. This specimen's cell subset or site label, per the study, means: CD45RA+CCR7+. These receptor sequences come from a man between 18 and 29 years old in good health.

This chain uses TRBV6-6 with TRBJ2-5; weak D call: TRBD2 (6 bases). Per the germline V gene, CDR1 is MNHNY and CDR2 is SVGAGI (reference sequence). CDR3 length: 15 residues. V shed 6 bases and J shed 0 bases, with 14 bases lying between them. The CDR3 nucleotides are TGTGCCAGCAGATTCGGGGAGGCTTACCAAGAGACCCAGTACTTC. It is translated as CASRFGEAYQETQYF.

The chain employs TRBV6-6 and TRBJ2-7; unclear D gene. Germline CDR1 and CDR2: MNHNY and SVGAGI (reference sequence). CDR3 length equals 13 residues. V lost 0 bases, J lost 4 bases, and 7 bases lay in between. The CDR3 sequence is CASSYSGEYEQYF. The CDR3 region has the DNA TGTGCCAGCAGTTACTCAGGCGAGTACGAGCAGTACTTC.

V is TRBV30 and J is TRBJ1-2, with TRBD1 as a possible D gene (5 bases). The CDR3 is made up of 13 amino acids. The V and J ends lost 0 bases and 8 bases respectively, with 13 bases between them. The germline gives CDR1 GTSNPN, CDR2 SVGIG (reference sequence). CDR3 amino acids: CAWSVLQVGGYTF. CDR3 DNA: TGTGCCTGGAGTGTACTACAGGTCGGAGGCTACACCTTC.

The chain employs TRBV4-1 and TRBJ2-3, with TRBD2 identical over 9 bases. V shed 0 bases, J shed 3 bases, and the junction held 4 bases outside the gene matches. The CDR3 runs 16 residues. Germline values: CDR1 MGHRA, CDR2 YSYEKL. CDR3 DNA: TGCGCCAGCAGCCAAGATGCAGCGGGGGGAACAGATACGCAGTATTTT. Translated, it gives CASSQDAAGGTDTQYF.

The sample holds one count of this clone. The chain has TRBV27 and TRBJ2-7; D gene unclear. The CDR3 has 15 amino acids. Germline loops: CDR1 MNHEY, CDR2 SMNVEV (reference sequence). Between the trimmed V and J ends, which lost 4 bases and 6 bases, there was a span of 19 bases. The CDR3 DNA is TGTGCCAGCAGTTCAACCTTCCCTTACCCCGGCGAGCAGTACTTC. It specifies CASSSTFPYPGEQYF.

The chain is built from TRBV6-4 and TRBJ1-2, with D possibly matching TRBD1 (6 bases). Trimming left V 5 bases short and J 0 bases short, with 10 bases between. The CDR3 totals 14 residues. Germline V gives CDR1 MRHNA, CDR2 SNTAGT. The CDR3 region is CASSSDSTNYGYTF. For the CDR3, the DNA is TGTGCCAGCAGTTCGGACAGTACTAACTATGGCTACACCTTC.

The chain recombines TRBV4-1 with TRBJ2-1; D uncertain. CDR1 is MGHRA, CDR2 YSYEKL, per germline. Between the trimmed V and J ends, which lost 1 base and 1 base, there was a span of 11 bases. The CDR3 runs to 16 residues. The CDR3 DNA follows: TGCGCCAGCAGCCAAGCAGACTCACCGTCCTACAATGAGCAGTTCTTC. This sequence encodes CASSQADSPSYNEQFF.

J is TRBJ2-6 and V is TRBV7-9; D is undetermined. The V and J ends lost 4 bases and 0 bases respectively, with 7 bases between them. This CDR3 has 15 residues. Germline loops: CDR1 SEHNR, CDR2 FQNEAQ (reference sequence). The CDR3 protein is CASSSVDSGANVLTF. CDR3 coding DNA: TGTGCCAGCAGCTCCGTTGACTCTGGGGCCAACGTCCTGACTTTC.

V usage is TRBV28 and J usage is TRBJ2-7; 8 positions match TRBD1. CDR1 and CDR2 (germline): MDHEN, SYDVKM. This CDR3 has 14 residues. Trimming at V came to 5 bases and at J to 5 bases, leaving 8 bases not matched to a gene. DNA of the CDR3: TGTGCCAGCAGTCCCAGGGGGCTGTTGAACGAGCAGTACTTC. Its protein product is CASSPRGLLNEQYF.

The gene calls are TRBV5-1 and TRBJ2-1, with 12 bases aligning to TRBD2. J lost 5 bases, V lost 5 bases, and 5 bases had no gene match. The CDR3 runs to 15 residues. Germline values: CDR1 SGHRS, CDR2 YFSETQ. As DNA, the CDR3 is TGCGCCAGCAGTCTAGCGGGAGGGGCTCACAATGAGCAGTTCTTC. As protein: CASSLAGGAHNEQFF.

This sequence joins TRBV7-8 and TRBJ2-1; D ambiguous. This CDR3 comprises 16 residues. CDR1 and CDR2 (germline): SGHVS, FQNEAQ. The V and J ends lost 1 base and 3 bases respectively, with 13 bases between them. The CDR3 coding sequence is TGTGCCAGCAGCTTAGGGACCCAAGAACACTACAATGAGCAGTTCTTC. Translating gives CASSLGTQEHYNEQFF.

This clone occurred a few times. The sample holds other DNA sequences that translate to the same CDR3. The chain uses TRBV30 and TRBJ2-2, with D unresolved. The germline V and J ends were trimmed by 0 bases and 4 bases, with 0 bases remaining between them. The CDR3 is 11 residues long. From germline, CDR1 is GTSNPN and CDR2 SVGIG (reference sequence). This chain's CDR3 is CAWSVTGELFF. CDR3 bases: TGTGCCTGGAGTGTCACCGGGGAGCTGTTTTTT.

V and J are TRBV30 and TRBJ2-1; D remains unclear. The CDR3 is 12 residues long. With 0 bases removed from V and 8 bases from J, the gap between germline ends came to 8 bases. CDR1 is GTSNPN, CDR2 SVGIG, per germline (reference sequence). The CDR3 protein is CAWSVSVHEQFF. DNA of the CDR3: TGTGCCTGGAGTGTAAGTGTCCATGAGCAGTTCTTC.

V usage is TRBV19 and J usage is TRBJ2-7; no reliable D call. The CDR3 spans 14 residues. V lost 5 bases to trimming and J lost 2 bases, with 13 bases between them. Germline values: CDR1 LNHDA, CDR2 SQIVND (reference sequence). CDR3 loop: CASSFAFATYEQYF. The CDR3 DNA follows: TGTGCCAGTAGTTTCGCCTTTGCCACCTACGAGCAGTACTTC. Combining the CDR3 with reference TRBV19 and TRBJ2-7 gives the whole variable domain DGGITQSPKYLFRKEGQNVTLSCEQNLNHDAMYWYRQDPGQGLRLIYYSQIVNDFQKGDIAEGYSVSREKKESFPLTVTSAQKNPTAFYLCASSFAFATYEQYFGPGTRLTVT.

J is TRBJ2-3 and V is TRBV6-5; possibly TRBD2 for D (7 bases). CDR3 length equals 14 residues. V lost 8 bases, J lost 0 bases, and 12 bases lay in between. Germline V CDR1 and CDR2: MNHEY, SVGAGI. This chain's CDR3 is CASGGGSSTDTQYF. The DNA for the CDR3 is TGTGCCAGCGGGGGGGGCTCTAGCACAGATACGCAGTATTTT.

Regarding this clone: Other nucleotide sequences in the sample specify the same CDR3. The chain employs TRBV7-9 and TRBJ2-3; D remains unclear. The ends were cut back, 1 base at V and 0 bases at J, with 5 bases in the middle. Germline-derived CDR1 and CDR2 are SEHNR and FQNEAQ (reference sequence). This CDR3 has 14 amino acids. CDR3 bases: TGTGCCAGCAGCTTAGGCCGGAGCACAGATACGCAGTATTTT. Encoded protein: CASSLGRSTDTQYF.

A note on this clone: As the CDR3 is not closed by the conserved phenylalanine or tryptophan, this likely results from a read error. It is unclear where the CDR3 begins or ends on the DNA, so no DNA is shown, and the CDR3 is as TCRdb lists it. The rearrangement uses TRBV5-3 and TRBJ1-4. TRBV5-3 is given ORF status, its function remaining uncertain. The CDR3 is 11 amino acids in total, end residues counted. This chain's CDR3 is CARSCDRDPRS.

The rearrangement links TRBV7-6 to TRBJ2-2; 7 positions match TRBD1. Germline V gene lookup returns CDR1 SGHVS and CDR2 FNYEAQ. V trimming: 4 bases; J trimming: 6 bases; junction bases outside the gene matches: 2. The CDR3 length is 13 residues. The CDR3 reads CASSYTGAGELFF. The CDR3 DNA follows: TGTGCCAGCAGCTATACAGGGGCCGGGGAGCTGTTTTTT.

Only one count was recorded for this clone. The chain couples TRBV13 to TRBJ1-1; D is possibly TRBD1 (5 bases). The CDR3 totals 14 residues. Germline loops: CDR1 PRHDT, CDR2 FYEKMQ (reference sequence). Trimming removed 4 bases from V and 5 bases from J, with 14 bases in between. The CDR3 DNA reads as TGTGCCAGCAGCTCCGGGGTGAGGGGAACTGAAGCTTTCTTT. Translated: CASSSGVRGTEAFF.

V gene TRBV5-4 combines with J gene TRBJ1-1, with D perhaps matching TRBD1 (5 bases). CDR1 is SGHNT and CDR2 is YYREEE in the germline V gene (reference sequence). The CDR3 spans 14 residues. The germline V and J ends were trimmed by 4 bases and 6 bases, with 16 bases remaining between them. CDR3 protein: CASSPDLGDAEAFF. DNA of the CDR3: TGTGCCAGCAGCCCGGACCTTGGGGACGCTGAAGCTTTCTTT.

Turning to this clone: Since no conserved phenylalanine or tryptophan closes the CDR3, a read error is the likely cause. The rearrangement uses TRBV6-5 and TRBJ2-7; TRBD1 agrees at 9 bases. CDR1 is MNHEY and CDR2 is SVGAGI in the germline V gene. There are 15 residues in the CDR3. J was trimmed by 5 bases and V by 0 bases; bases with no gene match: 5. The CDR3 sequence is CASSYSGTGLNEQYL. The CDR3 region has the DNA TGTGCCAGCAGTTACTCCGGGACAGGGCTAAACGAGCAGTACTTA.

The chain combines TRBV5-1 with TRBJ2-5; D remains unclear. V was clipped by 0 bases and J by 1 base, with 7 bases between them. The germline V gene has CDR1 SGHRS and CDR2 YFSETQ. The CDR3 sequence is 14 residues long. This chain's CDR3 is CASSLVPGQETQYF. For the CDR3, the DNA is TGCGCCAGCAGCTTGGTTCCCGGCCAAGAGACCCAGTACTTC.

V usage is TRBV20-1 and J usage is TRBJ1-2; no definite D call. The CDR3 extends over 11 amino acids. Trimming removed 2 bases at V and 4 bases at J, with 5 bases between. Per the germline V gene, CDR1 is DFQATT and CDR2 is SNEGSKA (reference sequence). For the CDR3, the DNA is TGCAGTGCTAGACCCATCTATGGCTACACCTTC. Protein sequence: CSARPIYGYTF.

The genes are TRBV6-1 and TRBJ2-7, with TRBD2 matching 9 bases. Per germline, CDR1 MNHNS and CDR2 SASEGT. The J segment lost 3 bases and the V segment lost 5 bases, leaving 8 bases of the junction unmatched. This CDR3 comprises 15 residues. The CDR3 DNA sequence: TGTGCCAGCAGTAGTAGCGGGAGCTCTGGCTACGAGCAGTACTTC. Residues: CASSSSGSSGYEQYF.

The genes are TRBV7-9 and TRBJ2-3, with TRBD2 identical over 11 bases. The CDR3 spans 15 residues. Germline V CDR1 and CDR2: SEHNR, FQNEAQ (reference sequence). V shed 3 bases and J 5 bases; nucleotides not matched to a gene: 4. In DNA, the CDR3 is TGTGCCAGCAGCTTCGTAGCGGGGGGGCAAGATACGCAGTATTTT. Its translation is CASSFVAGGQDTQYF.

The V and J genes are TRBV30 and TRBJ1-4; D uncertain. Germline V lookup: CDR1 GTSNPN, CDR2 SVGIG (reference sequence). Trimming cost V 3 bases and J 6 bases, with 17 bases left between them. This CDR3 spans 15 amino acids. The CDR3 loop reads CAWRSRGPVHEKLFF. The CDR3 nucleotides are TGTGCCTGGAGGTCCCGCGGTCCCGTACATGAAAAACTGTTTTTT.

Of note for this clone: A far larger clone is one base from this, pointing to a likely read error. The V and J genes are TRBV9 and TRBJ1-5, with D possibly being TRBD1 (5 bases). Trimming cost V 3 bases and J 4 bases, with 5 bases left between them. CDR1 SGDLS and CDR2 YYNGEE come from the germline V gene. This CDR3 has 12 residues. CDR3 DNA sequence: TGTGCCAGCAGCGCAGGGAATCAGCCCCAGCATTTT. This encodes CASSAGNQPQHF. Variable domain in full (rest from reference TRBV9 and TRBJ1-5): DSGVTQTPKHLITATGQRVTLRCSPRSGDLSVYWYQQSLDQGLQFLIQYYNGEERAKGNILERFSAQQFPDLHSELNLSSLELGDSALYFCASSAGNQPQHFGDGTRLSIL.

This chain links TRBV18 with TRBJ2-1; 8 bases map to TRBD1. This CDR3 comprises 17 residues. Germline values: CDR1 KGHSH, CDR2 LQKENI. V was pared by 4 bases and J by 2 bases, with 10 bases of the junction left unmatched. CDR3 protein: CASSRPPTGDTYNEQFF. The CDR3 coding sequence is TGTGCCAGCTCACGACCTCCGACAGGGGATACCTACAATGAGCAGTTCTTC.

This clone was detected a few times. The chain recombines TRBV6-5 with TRBJ1-2; tentative D call: TRBD1 (6 bases). The germline V and J ends were trimmed by 2 bases and 4 bases, with 14 bases remaining between them. Germline V gene data show CDR1 as MNHEY and CDR2 as SVGAGI. This CDR3 comprises 15 residues. The DNA for the CDR3 is TGTGCCAGCAGTTACGTAGGGGGTTCTGGCTATGGCTACACCTTC. Translating gives CASSYVGGSGYGYTF.

This chain links TRBV5-6 with TRBJ2-3; D gene unclear. The germline V gene has CDR1 SGHDT and CDR2 YYEEEE. The CDR3 runs to 13 residues. The V end was cut by 4 bases, the J end by 4 bases, with 10 bases between. CDR3 DNA: TGTGCCAGCAGCGCATGGAGCGCAGATACGCAGTATTTT. Encoded protein: CASSAWSADTQYF.

This sequence joins TRBV9 and TRBJ2-7, with a possible D match to TRBD2 (6 bases). The CDR3 has 13 amino acids. The germline V gene encodes CDR1 SGDLS and CDR2 YYNGEE. V lost 4 bases to trimming and J lost 0 bases, with 8 bases between them. CDR3 sequence (DNA): TGTGCCAGCAGCTCGGGACTCTCCTACGAGCAGTACTTC. The encoded protein is CASSSGLSYEQYF.

Comment on this clone: The junction departs from the called germline gene at one end, perhaps through a read error. This chain joins TRBV6-6 and TRBJ2-3; D is unclear. CDR3 size: 11 residues. Germline CDR1 reads MNHNY; CDR2 reads SVGAGI (reference sequence). CDR3 bases: TGTGCCAGCATTTACGCAGATACGCAGTATTTT. This encodes CASIYADTQYF.